The 27 T cell receptor beta chains given below trace back to one sample, sequenced in a study of beta chain features in type 1 diabetes. cDNA synthesis used the whole RNA isolate, giving expressed TCRB sequences. Clones were sequenced by immunoSEQ multiplex PCR, and TCRdb holds only the in-frame ones, with some missing. The repertoire has about 240,000 clones, around a quarter of them found once; the top ten carry approximately 4%. Sequencing was carried out using central memory CD4+ T cells from blood. Source of these receptors: a man aged 30 to 45 in good health.

V and J are TRBV6-5 and TRBJ2-7; 10 bases line up with TRBD1. V trimming: 2 bases; J trimming: 7 bases; junction bases outside the gene matches: 11. This CDR3 comprises 16 residues. CDR1 is MNHEY, CDR2 SVGAGI, per germline. The CDR3 is CASSYGPGTGAREQYF. The CDR3, as DNA: TGTGCCAGCAGTTACGGCCCCGGGACAGGGGCTCGGGAGCAGTACTTC.

This clone occurred a few times. This chain joins TRBV27 and TRBJ2-5; D remains unclear. This CDR3 is built from 16 residues. Trimming removed 3 bases at V and 3 bases at J, with 17 bases between. CDR1 is MNHEY, CDR2 SMNVEV, per germline (reference sequence). CDR3 nucleotides: TGTGCCAGCAGTTTGAATCCGCGGCCCGCAGAAGAGACCCAGTACTTC. This translates into CASSLNPRPAEETQYF.

This clone was observed a handful of times. The V and J genes are TRBV28 and TRBJ1-5; D perhaps matches TRBD1 (5 bases). Germline CDR1 and CDR2: MDHEN and SYDVKM. This CDR3 has 13 residues. Between the trimmed V and J ends, which lost 7 bases and 7 bases, there was a span of 14 bases. CDR3: CASNPGDEQPQHF. CDR3 nucleotide sequence: TGTGCCAGCAATCCCGGGGACGAGCAGCCCCAGCATTTT.

This rearrangement joins TRBV4-3 to TRBJ2-4; D uncertain. Germline V gives CDR1 LGHNA, CDR2 YSLEER. Deletions cut 0 bases from V and 6 bases from J, with 12 bases between. This CDR3 is 15 amino acids long. The CDR3 DNA follows: TGCGCCAGCAGCCAAGATCAAATCGTCGGAAACATTCAGTACTTC. This sequence encodes CASSQDQIVGNIQYF.

CDR3 nucleotide sequence: TGCAGCGTTGAACCCCCGTCAACGAACACTGAAGCTTTCTTT. Its translation is CSVEPPSTNTEAFF. The V call is TRBV29-1, the J call TRBJ1-1; D not certain. The germline CDR1 and CDR2 sequences are SQVTM and ANQGSEA. This CDR3 is 14 amino acids long. V lost 2 bases and J lost 1, with 11 bases in between.

This clone has more than one count but fewer than ten. The chain couples TRBV6-5 to TRBJ2-5; maybe TRBD1 (6 bases). The CDR3 runs to 14 residues. Trimming pared 5 bases from V and 5 bases from J, leaving 15 bases between. The germline CDR1 and CDR2 sequences are MNHEY and SVGAGI. CDR3 residues: CASSDTGKWETQYF. The CDR3 DNA reads TGTGCCAGCAGTGACACAGGGAAGTGGGAGACCCAGTACTTC.

The count of this clone is one. The rearrangement links TRBV2 to TRBJ2-4, with 7 bases aligning to TRBD1. J lost 5 bases, V lost 4 bases, and 5 bases had no gene match. Germline V CDR1 and CDR2: SNHLY, FYNNEI. CDR3 size: 14 residues. The CDR3 spells CASSVDRVQNIQYF. The CDR3 DNA reads TGTGCCAGCAGTGTTGACAGGGTCCAAAACATTCAGTACTTC.

The CDR3 DNA reads TGCAGCGTTGAAGGTGGGGGGTCCGGCGAAAAACTGTTTTTT. Amino acids: CSVEGGGSGEKLFF. The rearrangement uses TRBV29-1 and TRBJ1-4; the D gene is possibly TRBD1 (5 bases). This CDR3 has 14 residues. The V end was cut by 1 base, the J end by 8 bases, with 14 bases between. Germline V gene data show CDR1 as SQVTM and CDR2 as ANQGSEA.

The chain is built from TRBV29-1 and TRBJ2-1; D is perhaps TRBD1 or TRBD2 (6 bases each). From germline, CDR1 is SQVTM and CDR2 ANQGSEA. The CDR3 runs 13 residues. The CDR3 nucleotides are TGCACCGGGGGCGGGGACTCCTACAATGAGCAGTTCTTC. As protein: CTGGGDSYNEQFF.

Only a few counts were recorded for this clone. This chain connects TRBV18 to TRBJ2-7; 12 nucleotides align to TRBD2. Germline-derived CDR1 and CDR2 are KGHSH and LQKENI. With V trimmed by 5 bases and J by 4 bases, 12 bases remained unmatched. The CDR3 is 17 amino acids. The DNA for the CDR3 is TGTGCCAGCTCATCCCTTGCTAGCGGGAGGGCCGGGTACGAGCAGTACTTC. It codes for CASSSLASGRAGYEQYF.

This chain connects TRBV7-9 to TRBJ2-7; D gene uncertain. Germline loops: CDR1 SEHNR, CDR2 FQNEAQ (reference sequence). V was clipped by 5 bases and J by 2 bases, with 7 bases between them. This CDR3 comprises 12 residues. CDR3: CASSPVTYEQYF. The CDR3 DNA is TGTGCCAGCAGCCCCGTTACCTACGAGCAGTACTTC.

Details on this clone: At one of its ends the junction is not consistent with the germline gene, which may arise from a read error. V and J are TRBV11-2 and TRBJ2-1; TRBD2 agrees at 15 bases. Germline V gives CDR1 SGHAT, CDR2 FQNNGV. The CDR3 extends over 15 amino acids. CDR3: CASSLVAGLAGGPLF. Here the CDR3 DNA reads TGTGCCAGCAGCTTAGTTGCCGGACTAGCGGGAGGGCCGCTCTTC.

There are a few counts of this clone. The CDR3 loop reads CASSLQGGRETQYF. The CDR3 region has the DNA TGTGCCAGCAGCTTGCAAGGGGGCCGAGAGACCCAGTACTTC. This chain uses TRBV5-4 with TRBJ2-5, with 7 nucleotides matching TRBD1. Germline assignment: CDR1 SGHNT and CDR2 YYREEE (reference sequence). There are 14 residues in the CDR3. The J segment lost 4 bases and the V segment lost 1 base, leaving 4 bases of the junction unmatched.

The sample holds a few counts of this clone. The gene calls are TRBV7-2 and TRBJ2-3, with 9 bases matching TRBD2. Germline V gene lookup returns CDR1 SGHTA and CDR2 FQGNSA. Trimming removed 2 bases from V and 2 bases from J; junction bases left unmatched: 2. CDR3 length equals 15 residues. The CDR3 region is CASSLTSGFTDTQYF. The CDR3 DNA sequence: TGTGCCAGCAGCTTAACTAGCGGGTTCACAGATACGCAGTATTTT. The whole variable domain, remainder taken from reference TRBV7-2 and TRBJ2-3, is GAGVSQSPSNKVTEKGKDVELRCDPISGHTALYWYRQSLGQGLEFLIYFQGNSAPDKSGLPSDRFSAERTGGSVSTLTIQRTQQEDSAVYLCASSLTSGFTDTQYFGPGTRLTVL.

This clone was picked up a small number of times. The same CDR3 is also encoded by other DNA sequences in this sample. The genes are TRBV2 and TRBJ2-1; D not resolved. The CDR3 has 13 amino acids. The ends were cut back, 5 bases at V and 4 bases at J, with 9 bases in the middle. Germline V lookup: CDR1 SNHLY, CDR2 FYNNEI. CDR3 sequence: CASSRTAYNEQFF. The CDR3 coding sequence is TGTGCCAGCAGTCGGACGGCGTACAATGAGCAGTTCTTC.

The chain joins TRBV30 to TRBJ1-3; D remains ambiguous. Germline loops: CDR1 GTSNPN, CDR2 SVGIG (reference sequence). The CDR3 has 11 amino acids. Trimming removed 5 bases from V and 9 bases from J, with 11 bases in between. Here the CDR3 reads CAWSRQTTIYF. CDR3 sequence (DNA): TGTGCCTGGTCCCGACAAACCACCATATATTTT.

Ten or more counts support this clone. For the CDR3, the DNA is TGCGCCAGCAGCCAAAATTTTAGAGATACGCAGTATTTT. Its protein is CASSQNFRDTQYF. The J gene is TRBJ2-3, the V gene TRBV4-3; D is undetermined. CDR1 and CDR2 from the germline V gene are LGHNA and YSLEER. The CDR3 totals 13 residues. V was trimmed by 2 bases and J by 5 bases, leaving 8 bases between them.

In its sample, this clone was seen a few times. The J gene is TRBJ1-4, the V gene TRBV23-1, with 8 bases fitting TRBD1. TRBV23-1 is treated as an ORF (open reading frame) with a function not yet certain. This CDR3 region has 15 residues. The V segment lost 5 bases and the J segment 3 bases; nucleotides outside the gene matches: 5. The CDR3, as DNA: TGCGCCAGCAGTGGACGGACAGGGCCTAATGAAAAACTGTTTTTT. This encodes CASSGRTGPNEKLFF.

This clone was found a few times. The genes are TRBV20-1 and TRBJ2-1; D gene ambiguous. The germline V gene encodes CDR1 DFQATT and CDR2 SNEGSKA (reference sequence). CDR3 length: 11 amino acids. CDR3 DNA: TGCAGAAAACGGGCCTACAATGAGCAGTTCTTC. Amino acids: CRKRAYNEQFF.

The chain carries TRBV28 and TRBJ1-5; D call uncertain. Germline V CDR1 and CDR2: MDHEN, SYDVKM. The CDR3 sequence is 12 residues long. V gave up 6 bases and J gave up 7 bases, with 10 bases separating them. The CDR3 DNA sequence: TGTGCCAGCAGCACGGGAGGGCAGCCCCAGCATTTT. It yields the protein CASSTGGQPQHF.

In its sample, this clone was seen a few times. The chain employs TRBV13 and TRBJ2-3; 10 bases are a match to TRBD2. Germline CDR1 is PRHDT and CDR2 is FYEKMQ (reference sequence). The length of the CDR3 is 15 residues. The V segment lost 2 bases and the J segment 5 bases; nucleotides outside the gene matches: 4. CDR3 sequence: CASSLRPSGGDTQYF. The CDR3 nucleotides read TGTGCCAGCAGCTTAAGGCCTAGCGGGGGAGATACGCAGTATTTT.

V is TRBV4-1 and J is TRBJ2-1; TRBD2 aligns across 11 bases. The CDR3 runs 16 residues. Trimming cost V 1 base and J 3 bases; bases outside gene matches: 2. Germline CDR1 is MGHRA and CDR2 is YSYEKL. Written as DNA, the CDR3 is TGCGCCAGCAGCCAAGGACTAGCGGGGCTCTACAATGAGCAGTTCTTC. It yields the protein CASSQGLAGLYNEQFF.

This clone was recorded at least ten times. The gene calls are TRBV29-1 and TRBJ1-2; D perhaps matches TRBD1 (5 bases). The V end was cut by 0 bases, the J end by 6 bases, with 8 bases between. Germline V gene data show CDR1 as SQVTM and CDR2 as ANQGSEA. The CDR3 sequence is 12 residues long. CDR3 nucleotides: TGCAGCGTTGAAGAATGGGGGGATGGCTACACCTTC. Encoded protein: CSVEEWGDGYTF.

The chain links TRBV30 to TRBJ2-7; the D is unclear. The germline CDR1 and CDR2 sequences are GTSNPN and SVGIG (reference sequence). The CDR3 extends over 13 amino acids. V was clipped by 0 bases and J by 3 bases, with 9 bases between them. The CDR3 region has the DNA TGTGCCTGGAGTGTTACGGCAGGCTACGAGCAGTACTTC. This gives the protein CAWSVTAGYEQYF.

There are a few counts of this clone. J is TRBJ2-7 and V is TRBV6-5, with 9 nucleotides matching TRBD2. V shed 2 bases and J 6 bases; nucleotides not matched to a gene: 11. Germline assignment: CDR1 MNHEY and CDR2 SVGAGI. CDR3 length: 16 amino acids. In DNA form, the CDR3 reads TGTGCCAGCAGTTACCCAACGGCTAGCGGGACCAGCGAGCAGTACTTC. It specifies CASSYPTASGTSEQYF.

J is TRBJ2-7 and V is TRBV9; TRBD2 aligns across 8 bases. Germline loops: CDR1 SGDLS, CDR2 YYNGEE. V shed 0 bases, J shed 0 bases, and the junction held 8 bases outside the gene matches. CDR3 size: 17 residues. CDR3 nucleotide sequence: TGTGCCAGCAGCGTAGGTACTAGCGGTCAAAGCTCCTACGAGCAGTACTTC. Residues: CASSVGTSGQSSYEQYF.

This clone was detected only a few times. J is TRBJ1-1 and V is TRBV5-1; a possible D gene is TRBD1 (5 bases). Germline values: CDR1 SGHRS, CDR2 YFSETQ. The CDR3 runs 13 residues. The V gene lost 0 bases and the J gene lost 5 bases, with 8 bases spanning the gap. As DNA, the CDR3 is TGCGCCAGCAGCTTGGGAGGGGAAACTGAAGCTTTCTTT. Translated: CASSLGGETEAFF.